The sequence of this T cell receptor beta chain was determined in a study of blood T cell repertoires in COVID-19. In the study overall: Researchers got acute and convalescent COVID-19 samples from the United States, Italy and Spain. From T cells, B-cell-depleted T cells, or PBMCs came the material, which was cDNA or gDNA.

Original analysis: Amplification of reference gene primers provided the estimated nucleated cell counts. The protocol was immunoSEQ multiplex PCR, while the TCRdb copy is restricted to in-frame clones and leaves out a portion. V, J and clone size are those of that table, while D and trimming were read from the DNA. The sample lists about 67,000 clones; approximately 79% were seen once. Sequences were obtained from peripheral blood. The sequence was collected from a woman aged 55-69 years with acute or convalescent COVID-19.

CDR3 in amino acids: CASSEGVAGGLYNEQFF. The CDR3 DNA follows: TGTGCCAGCAGTGAGGGGGTGGCGGGGGGCCTTTACAATGAGCAGTTCTTC. The V and J genes are TRBV6-2 or TRBV6-3 and TRBJ2-1; TRBD2 agrees at 8 bases. Trimming took 5 bases from V and 4 from J; bases not matched to a gene: 13. Germline CDR1 MNHEY, CDR2 SVGEGT. The CDR3 length is 17 residues.